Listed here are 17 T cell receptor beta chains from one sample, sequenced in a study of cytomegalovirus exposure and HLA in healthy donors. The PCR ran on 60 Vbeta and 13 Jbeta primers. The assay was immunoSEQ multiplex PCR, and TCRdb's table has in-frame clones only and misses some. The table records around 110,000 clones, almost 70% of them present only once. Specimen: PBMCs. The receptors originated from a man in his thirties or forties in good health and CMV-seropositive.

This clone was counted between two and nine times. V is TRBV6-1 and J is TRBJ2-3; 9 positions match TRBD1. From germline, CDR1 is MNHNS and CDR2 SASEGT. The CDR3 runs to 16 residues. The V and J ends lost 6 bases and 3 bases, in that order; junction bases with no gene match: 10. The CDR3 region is CASRELRDRVTDTQYF. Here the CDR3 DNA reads TGTGCCAGCAGGGAACTCCGGGACAGGGTTACAGATACGCAGTATTTT.

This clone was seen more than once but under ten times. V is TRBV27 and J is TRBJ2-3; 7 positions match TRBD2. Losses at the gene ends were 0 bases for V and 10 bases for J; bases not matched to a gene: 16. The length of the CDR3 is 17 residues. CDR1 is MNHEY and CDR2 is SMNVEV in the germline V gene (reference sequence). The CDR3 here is CASSLSAGLRGGGAQYF. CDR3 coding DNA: TGTGCCAGCAGTTTATCAGCCGGTCTTCGCGGCGGGGGAGCGCAGTATTTT.

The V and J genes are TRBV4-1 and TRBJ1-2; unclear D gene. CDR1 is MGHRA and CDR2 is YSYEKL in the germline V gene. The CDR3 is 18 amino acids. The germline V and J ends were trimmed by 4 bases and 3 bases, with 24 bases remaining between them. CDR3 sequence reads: CASSPDGGGLASYYGYTF. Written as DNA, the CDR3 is TGCGCCAGCAGCCCCGACGGTGGAGGGCTAGCCTCCTACTATGGCTACACCTTC.

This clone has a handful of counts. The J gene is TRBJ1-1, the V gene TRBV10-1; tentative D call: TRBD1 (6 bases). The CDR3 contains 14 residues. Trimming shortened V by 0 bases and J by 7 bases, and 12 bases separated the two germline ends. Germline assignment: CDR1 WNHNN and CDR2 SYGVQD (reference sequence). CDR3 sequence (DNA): TGCGCCAGCAGTGAGTCGGGACACTGGGGTGAAGCTTTCTTT. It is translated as CASSESGHWGEAFF.

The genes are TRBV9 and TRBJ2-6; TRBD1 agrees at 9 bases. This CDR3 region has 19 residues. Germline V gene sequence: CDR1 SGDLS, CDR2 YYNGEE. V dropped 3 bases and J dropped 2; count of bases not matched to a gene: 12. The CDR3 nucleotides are TGTGCCAGCAGCGAACGGGTGGGGACAGGGAGCCCTGGGGCCAACGTCCTGACTTTC. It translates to CASSERVGTGSPGANVLTF.

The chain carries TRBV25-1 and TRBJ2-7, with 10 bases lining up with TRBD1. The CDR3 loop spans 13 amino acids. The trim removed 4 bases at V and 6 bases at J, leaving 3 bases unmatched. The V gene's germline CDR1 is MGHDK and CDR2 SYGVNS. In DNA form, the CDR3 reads TGTGCCAGCAGTGGACAGGGGGCGCGCGAGCAGTACGTC. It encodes CASSGQGAREQYV.

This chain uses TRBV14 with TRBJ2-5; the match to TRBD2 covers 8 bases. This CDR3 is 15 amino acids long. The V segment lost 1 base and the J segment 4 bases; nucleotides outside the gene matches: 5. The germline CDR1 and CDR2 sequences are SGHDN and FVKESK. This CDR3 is CASSQGVSGGETQYF. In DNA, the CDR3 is TGTGCCAGCAGCCAAGGAGTCAGCGGGGGAGAGACCCAGTACTTC. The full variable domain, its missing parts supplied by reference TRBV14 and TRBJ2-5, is EAGVTQFPSHSVIEKGQTVTLRCDPISGHDNLYWYRRVMGKEIKFLLHFVKESKQDESGMPNNRFLAERTGGTYSTLKVQPAELEDSGVYFCASSQGVSGGETQYFGPGTRLLVL.

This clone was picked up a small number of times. CDR3 residues: CASSPGSGANVLTF. DNA of the CDR3: TGTGCCAGCAGCCCCGGGTCTGGGGCCAACGTCCTGACTTTC. This chain uses TRBV7-3 with TRBJ2-6, with unresolved D. Between the trimmed V and J ends, which lost 5 bases and 1 base, there was a span of 6 bases. The CDR3 is made up of 14 amino acids. Looked up from germline, CDR1 is SGHTA and CDR2 is FQGTGA.

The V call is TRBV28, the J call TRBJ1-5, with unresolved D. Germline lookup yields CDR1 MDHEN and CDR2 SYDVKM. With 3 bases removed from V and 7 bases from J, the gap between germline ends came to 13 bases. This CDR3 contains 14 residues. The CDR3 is CASSFLPSSQPQHF. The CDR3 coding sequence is TGTGCCAGCAGTTTTCTGCCCTCTAGCCAGCCCCAGCATTTT.

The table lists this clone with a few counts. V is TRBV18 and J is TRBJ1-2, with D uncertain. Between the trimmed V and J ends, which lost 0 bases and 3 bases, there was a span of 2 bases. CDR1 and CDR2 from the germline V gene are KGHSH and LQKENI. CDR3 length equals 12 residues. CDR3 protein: CASSPPDYGYTF. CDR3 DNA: TGTGCCAGCTCACCACCCGACTATGGCTACACCTTC.

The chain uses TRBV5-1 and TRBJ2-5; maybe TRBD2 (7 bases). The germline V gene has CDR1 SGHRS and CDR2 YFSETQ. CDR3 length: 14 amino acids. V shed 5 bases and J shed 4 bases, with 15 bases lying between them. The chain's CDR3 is CASRNPGGIETQYF. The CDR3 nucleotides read TGCGCCAGCAGAAACCCGGGGGGCATAGAGACCCAGTACTTC.

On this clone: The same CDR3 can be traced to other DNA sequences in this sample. The CDR3 sequence is CASSFTTGGASTDTQYF. The DNA of the CDR3 is TGTGCCAGCAGCTTTACCACAGGGGGCGCGAGCACAGATACGCAGTATTTT. The genes are TRBV7-9 and TRBJ2-3; TRBD1 aligns across 9 bases. This CDR3 spans 17 amino acids. Looked up from germline, CDR1 is SEHNR and CDR2 is FQNEAQ (reference sequence). Trimming cost V 3 bases and J 0 bases; bases outside gene matches: 7.

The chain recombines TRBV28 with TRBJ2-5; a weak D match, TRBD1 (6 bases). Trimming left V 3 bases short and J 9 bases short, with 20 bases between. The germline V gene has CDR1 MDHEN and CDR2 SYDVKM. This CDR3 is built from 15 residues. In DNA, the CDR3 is TGTGCCAGCAGTTTCATCTCAGGGGCCCTCGGGTCCCAGTACTTC. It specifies CASSFISGALGSQYF.

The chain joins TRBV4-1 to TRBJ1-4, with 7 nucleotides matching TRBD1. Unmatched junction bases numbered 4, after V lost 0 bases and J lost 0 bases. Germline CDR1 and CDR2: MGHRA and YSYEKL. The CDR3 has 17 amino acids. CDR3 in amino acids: CASSQDPTGSTNEKLFF. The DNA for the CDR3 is TGCGCCAGCAGCCAAGACCCGACAGGGTCAACTAATGAAAAACTGTTTTTT.

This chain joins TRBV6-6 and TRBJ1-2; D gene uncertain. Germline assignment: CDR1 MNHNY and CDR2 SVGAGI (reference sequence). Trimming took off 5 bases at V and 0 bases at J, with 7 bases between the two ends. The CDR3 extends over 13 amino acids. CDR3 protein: CASSPGTNYGYTF. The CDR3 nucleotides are TGTGCCAGCAGTCCCGGGACTAACTATGGCTACACCTTC.

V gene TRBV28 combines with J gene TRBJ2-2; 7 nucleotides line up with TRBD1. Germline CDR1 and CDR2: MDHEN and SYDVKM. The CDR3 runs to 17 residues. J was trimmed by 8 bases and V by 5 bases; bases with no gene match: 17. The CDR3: CASSRIPGQFSLGELFF. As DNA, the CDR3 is TGTGCCAGCAGTAGAATACCGGGACAGTTTAGTTTGGGGGAGCTGTTTTTT.

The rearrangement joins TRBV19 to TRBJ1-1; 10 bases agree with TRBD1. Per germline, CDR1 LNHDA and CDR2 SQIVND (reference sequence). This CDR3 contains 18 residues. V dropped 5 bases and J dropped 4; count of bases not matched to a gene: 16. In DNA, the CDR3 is TGTGCCAGTAGTCTCGACCGACAGGGGGCAACTTCCGTCACTGAAGCTTTCTTT. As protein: CASSLDRQGATSVTEAFF.